The present T cell receptor beta chain was sequenced within a study of control samples from healthy donors and cancer patients. This table comes from immunoSEQ multiplex PCR, and its TCRdb copy is limited to in-frame clones, with some not included. The table lists about 30,000 clones, 70% to 85% of them singletons. Germline lookup yields CDR1 SGHKS and CDR2 YYEKEE (reference sequence). The CDR3 consists of 15 residues. The V gene end was trimmed by 4 bases and the J gene end by 0 bases; junction bases not matched to a gene: 3. What was sequenced was PBMCs. The clonotype originates from a man in his 60s with head and neck cancer. The chain combines TRBV5-5 with TRBJ1-4; TRBD1 aligns across 7 bases. The CDR3 loop reads CASSPGGTTNEKLFF. In DNA form, the CDR3 reads TGTGCCAGCAGCCCAGGGGGGACAACTAATGAAAAACTGTTTTTT.